This T cell receptor beta chain emerged from a study of T cells after yellow fever vaccination. Overall study results and limits: On re-exposure, the response was weaker but peaked faster, at day 5 versus 15. Although most clonotypes did not, a small share appeared in both CD4 and CD8 compartments.

Deletions cut 4 bases from V and 1 base from J, with 11 bases between. This CDR3 spans 13 amino acids. CDR1 and CDR2 (germline): SQVTM, ANQGSEA. Template switching by 5'RACE produced TCR cDNA, adding a universal primer site and UMIs. MiXCR was run by TCRdb on the 5' RACE reads, yielding one entry per CDR3 protein. The data contain about 360,000 distinct CDR3 sequences, 6.2% of them singletons. This clonotype appeared many times. The antigen is unknown. The J gene is TRBJ2-7, the V gene TRBV29-1; D may be TRBD2 (6 bases). The TCR comes from a young man who received the YFV17D yellow fever vaccine. The sequences come from PBMCs, collected 5 days after the yellow fever booster vaccination. CDR3 sequence reads: CSVVRGRSYEQYF. DNA of the CDR3: TGCAGCGTTGTACGGGGGAGATCCTACGAGCAGTACTTC.